Listed below are T cell receptor beta chains from one sample, sequenced in a study of T cells expressing NK-cell markers. TCRdb processed the 5' RACE reads again and assigns one entry to each CDR3 protein, with no DNA. The sample holds a few hundred thousand distinct CDR3 sequences. Sequenced: blood T cells: a sorted CD56 or NKG2C T cell subset, CD4+ or CD8+ T cells, or bulk PBMC T cells (not recorded which). These receptors originate from a man aged 18-75 years in good health. The CDR3 runs from the conserved cysteine through the conserved F or W.

V gene	J gene	CDR3 protein
TRBV20-1	TRBJ2-5	CSAPQGETQYF
TRBV12-3/TRBV12-4	TRBJ2-3	CASSFLFRDTQYF
TRBV12-1	TRBJ2-7	CASSFPTSGEGDSYEQYF
TRBV12-3/TRBV12-4	TRBJ1-2	CASSFGQTNYGYTF
TRBV5-1	TRBJ2-3	CASSPDVGISDTQYF
TRBV9	TRBJ2-3	CASSARSRGQSDTQYF
TRBV7-3	TRBJ1-2	CASSLISGEGYTF
TRBV7-3	TRBJ1-1	CASSSSNRVGDAFF
TRBV12-3/TRBV12-4	TRBJ2-1	CASRANSYNEQFF
TRBV24-1	TRBJ2-1	CATSEPGDYENNEQFF
TRBV12-3/TRBV12-4	TRBJ1-5	CASQGQGEQPQHF
TRBV3-1	TRBJ2-1	CASSQDFGAGGPYNEQFF
TRBV5-6	TRBJ1-2	CASSPRGRVTGYTF
TRBV11-2	TRBJ2-7	CASSLIRGQRSSYEQYF
TRBV6-1	TRBJ2-5	CASFDRVVQETQYF
TRBV5-1	TRBJ2-5	CASSLGSGGTQETQYF
TRBV12-3/TRBV12-4	TRBJ2-3	CASTTGGGSTDTQYF
TRBV4-2	TRBJ2-4	CASSQGTSGGYIQYF
TRBV4-1	TRBJ1-2	CASSQDPRGLLYGYTF
TRBV2	TRBJ1-4	CASSLYMDRDNEKLFF
TRBV29-1	TRBJ2-3	CSVGGLAGAVYTDTQYF
TRBV19	TRBJ2-3	CASSIDPGLEDTQYF
TRBV6-1	TRBJ1-2	CASSQNPATGNFYGYTF
TRBV7-2	TRBJ2-3	CASSRTSGGHRTDTQYF
TRBV3-1	TRBJ2-1	CASSQDRDSYNEQFF
TRBV20-1	TRBJ2-7	CSAYTGQEKSYEQYF
TRBV15	TRBJ2-1	CATSRVASGGNEQFF
TRBV7-9	TRBJ2-7	CASSLAHLAWADEQYF
TRBV13	TRBJ2-7	CASSSGRLVYEQYF
TRBV6-5	TRBJ2-2	CASSYGGILKNTGELFF
TRBV10-3	TRBJ1-2	CATQLRGPGQETNYGYTF
TRBV7-6	TRBJ2-7	CASSLGSGQGVHEQYF
TRBV12-3/TRBV12-4	TRBJ1-2	CASSIQAPSYGYTF
TRBV18	TRBJ1-2	CASSPFQGGTNYGYTF
TRBV6-1	TRBJ2-7	CASKQVHGARYEQYF
TRBV7-9	TRBJ2-3	CASSDGDRAADTQYF
TRBV29-1	TRBJ2-2	CSVSHLNTGELFF
TRBV5-4	TRBJ2-1	CASSLGVGRNEQFF
TRBV4-1	TRBJ2-7	CASSQVQGGYYEQYF
TRBV28	TRBJ1-4	CASSSSDASNEKLFF
TRBV20-1	TRBJ2-5	CSAPRPRQGQETQYF
TRBV28	TRBJ1-2	CASRTATRDRLYGYTF
TRBV25-1	TRBJ2-5	CASSEDRTPKETQYF
TRBV7-7	TRBJ2-1	CASSLASGGLNEQFF
TRBV7-2	TRBJ2-1	CASSLKAGPNNEQFF
TRBV20-1	TRBJ1-1	CSARGRSGQPSEAAFF